This T cell receptor (beta chain) is from a study of T-cell reconstitution after alpha-beta-depleted transplantation in children. Using unique molecular identifiers, the investigators prepared the TCRbeta library. A single record per CDR3 protein comes from TCRdb applying MiXCR to the PCR reads. The sample records around 700,000 distinct CDR3 sequences, over 10% being singletons. CDR3 length: 13 residues. Germline V gene data show CDR1 as SQVTM and CDR2 as ANQGSEA. Trimming cost V 7 bases and J 6 bases; bases outside gene matches: 7. Whole-study findings and limits: After transplant, at about two months, alpha-beta T cells were reportedly derived from several hundred expanded graft clones. There were some patients whose high TCRbeta diversity at day 60 came from surviving recipient T cells and thymic progenitors. Fresh T-cell production supplied most of the T-cell counts and diversity seen one year after transplant.

On this clonotype: Its specificity is unknown.

This sequence joins TRBV29-1 and TRBJ1-2, with TRBD1 matching over 11 bases. Sequences were derived from PBMCs, sampled before TCRalphabeta/CD19-depleted stem cell transplant. The receptor was isolated from a girl aged 2 to 10 with congenital amegakaryocytic thrombocytopenia, due to receive a stem cell transplant. The CDR3 bases are TGCAGCGCGTACCGGGACAGGGGGAATGGCTACACCTTC. Amino acid sequence: CSAYRDRGNGYTF.